The clone carrying this T cell receptor beta chain was found a few times. From the 5' RACE reads, TCRdb called clonotypes with MiXCR, one entry per CDR3 protein. The sample has 580,000 or so distinct CDR3 sequences; roughly 17% are singletons. This CDR3 comprises 12 residues. Trimming shortened V by 5 bases and J by 5 bases, and 7 bases separated the two germline ends. CDR1 SNHLY and CDR2 FYNNEI come from the germline V gene. The data stem from a study of T-cell memory formation after mild COVID-19. For the study at large: Across donors, TCR clusters were largely donor specific.

This chain uses TRBV2 with TRBJ1-5; D ambiguous. The clonotype comes from an adult woman who had mild COVID-19 (a few samples of this study predate the infection). Cell type and time point are not known. The sequenced sample consisted of PBMCs or a T cell subset sorted from them (not recorded which). The CDR3 sequence is CASSRQDQPQHF. Here the CDR3 DNA reads TGTGCCAGCAGTCGGCAAGATCAGCCCCAGCATTTT.